This T cell receptor (beta chain) was captured in a study of blood T cell repertoires in COVID-19. CDR1 and CDR2 from the germline V gene are SGHRS and YFSETQ. The CDR3 has 16 residues. After removal of 0 bases from V and 6 bases from J, the junction contained 10 bases not matched to a gene. Using immunoSEQ multiplex PCR, the repertoire was profiled, and TCRdb retains in-frame clones only, with some absent. The sample has about 200,000 clones; roughly nine tenths are singletons. The receptor comes from a woman aged 70-85 years with acute or convalescent COVID-19. The sequenced sample was peripheral blood. The chain has TRBV5-1 and TRBJ1-2, with TRBD1 identical over 8 bases. CDR3 in amino acids: CASSLGQGLVEDGYTF. The DNA for the CDR3 is TGCGCCAGCAGCTTGGGACAGGGGCTGGTGGAAGATGGCTACACCTTC.